This T cell receptor beta chain was observed in a study of blood T cell repertoires in COVID-19. Turning to the study itself: Sites in the United States, Italy and Spain provided acute and convalescent COVID-19 samples. The cDNA or gDNA used as material had been derived from T cells, B-cell-depleted T cells, or PBMCs.

This clone was picked up one time. While infection was still active, Seattle patients were enrolled and then followed longitudinally. This CDR3 is built from 14 residues. V lost 3 bases and J lost 2; bases outside the gene matches: 5. Germline V gene data show CDR1 as SGHNT and CDR2 as YYREEE (reference sequence). In the original workflow: From reference gene primer amplification, estimates of nucleated cell counts were derived. Libraries were prepared by immunoSEQ multiplex PCR; TCRdb keeps only in-frame clonotypes and omits some of them. Clone size and the V and J calls come from that table; the DNA yielded D and trimming. This table holds some 240,000 clones, 90% to 95% found once.

The specimen sequenced was peripheral blood. The TCR originated in a man between 60 and 70 years old with COVID-19, enrolled during active disease. The chain couples TRBV5-4 to TRBJ2-7, with 7 bases that match TRBD1. CDR3 sequence reads: CASSSLDRPYEQYF. The CDR3, as DNA: TGTGCCAGCAGCTCCCTGGACAGGCCCTACGAGCAGTACTTC.